The 25 T cell receptor beta chains below were found in one sample sequenced in a study of beta chain features in type 1 diabetes. The whole isolated RNA underwent reverse transcription, so sequencing captured expressed TCRB transcripts. Data came from immunoSEQ multiplex PCR; TCRdb stores just in-frame clones and leaves some out. The sample has under 400,000 clones, 11% to 15% seen once. Sequences were obtained from central memory CD4+ T cells from blood. These receptors were obtained from a man aged 30 to 45 in good health.

The sample holds a few counts of this clone. The chain combines TRBV14 with TRBJ1-2; D uncertain. Trimming left V 0 bases short and J 4 bases short, with 9 bases between. CDR1 and CDR2 (germline): SGHDN, FVKESK. This CDR3 is built from 14 residues. This CDR3 is CASSQDPAGYGYTF. CDR3 bases: TGTGCCAGCAGCCAAGATCCGGCCGGCTATGGCTACACCTTC. The variable domain in full, with the rest retrieved from reference TRBV14 and TRBJ1-2, is EAGVTQFPSHSVIEKGQTVTLRCDPISGHDNLYWYRRVMGKEIKFLLHFVKESKQDESGMPNNRFLAERTGGTYSTLKVQPAELEDSGVYFCASSQDPAGYGYTFGSGTRLTVV.

This clone has only a few counts. This rearrangement joins TRBV7-9 to TRBJ1-4, with unresolved D. V gave up 4 bases and J gave up 4 bases, with 16 bases separating them. The CDR3 is 16 residues long. Germline loops: CDR1 SEHNR, CDR2 FQNEAQ (reference sequence). The CDR3 DNA follows: TGTGCCAGCAGCTCCCCACCGGGTCCCCTTAATGAAAAACTGTTTTTT. The encoded protein is CASSSPPGPLNEKLFF.

This clone was seen a handful of times. The chain joins TRBV15 to TRBJ2-1; no definite D call. The CDR3 is 11 residues long. Germline V gives CDR1 LNHNV, CDR2 YYDKDF (reference sequence). V lost 0 bases to trimming and J lost 8 bases, with 2 bases between them. In DNA, the CDR3 is TGTGCCACCAGCAGAGACTATGAGCAGTTCTTC. This sequence encodes CATSRDYEQFF.

This clone showed up just a few times. In the same sample, other DNA sequences code for this CDR3. The chain is built from TRBV6-1 and TRBJ1-1; D gene ambiguous. Germline V lookup: CDR1 MNHNS, CDR2 SASEGT. This CDR3 is 12 amino acids long. Trimming left V 7 bases short and J 2 bases short, with 8 bases between. The CDR3 DNA sequence: TGTGCCAGCACCGTACTTAACACTGAAGCTTTCTTT. It translates to CASTVLNTEAFF.

This clone has only a few counts. V is TRBV2 and J is TRBJ2-5; 7 bases fit TRBD2. The CDR3 totals 13 residues. Germline trimming cut 5 bases from V and 5 bases from J; bases unmatched to any gene: 5. Germline V gene sequence: CDR1 SNHLY, CDR2 FYNNEI. CDR3 protein: CASSRKRGETQYF. CDR3 nucleotide sequence: TGTGCCAGCAGTCGAAAGCGGGGCGAGACCCAGTACTTC.

Here the CDR3 DNA reads TGCGCCAGCAGCCAAGACTACGCGTCAGAGACCCAGTACTTC. It is translated as CASSQDYASETQYF. V usage is TRBV4-3 and J usage is TRBJ2-5; D is unresolved. V was clipped by 0 bases and J by 4 bases, with 9 bases between them. The germline V gene has CDR1 LGHNA and CDR2 YSLEER. The CDR3 is 14 residues long.

At least ten counts were recorded for this clone. The rearrangement joins TRBV6-1 to TRBJ1-3; D unresolved. The germline V and J ends were trimmed by 6 bases and 0 bases, with 9 bases remaining between them. CDR3 length: 14 amino acids. The germline V gene has CDR1 MNHNS and CDR2 SASEGT. The CDR3 nucleotides read TGTGCCAGCAGCGACACTTACTCTGGAAACACCATATATTTT. Encoded protein: CASSDTYSGNTIYF.

This rearrangement joins TRBV4-3 to TRBJ1-3; tentative D call: TRBD1 (6 bases). In germline, CDR1 is LGHNA, CDR2 YSLEER. The CDR3 spans 19 residues. V was pared by 2 bases and J by 0 bases, with 20 bases between. CDR3 amino acids: CASSQSPQGKGNSGNTIYF. The CDR3 DNA reads as TGCGCCAGCAGCCAAAGCCCACAGGGTAAGGGAAACTCTGGAAACACCATATATTTT.

This clone came up many times. The rearrangement uses TRBV23-1 and TRBJ2-3; a possible D gene is TRBD1 (6 bases). TRBV23-1 has ORF status, its function being uncertain. Trimming stripped 4 bases from V and 3 bases from J, with 20 bases between. CDR3 length: 17 amino acids. CDR3 region: CASSPGPIGQITDTQYF. The CDR3 DNA sequence: TGCGCCAGCAGTCCCGGGCCTATTGGACAGATAACAGATACGCAGTATTTT.

The rearrangement links TRBV11-2 to TRBJ1-5; no clear D. Per the germline V gene, CDR1 is SGHAT and CDR2 is FQNNGV. The V end was cut by 1 base, the J end by 4 bases, with 14 bases between. The CDR3 spans 16 residues. The CDR3 bases are TGTGCCAGCAGCTTAGCATCTTCGGGGATGAATCAGCCCCAGCATTTT. The encoded protein is CASSLASSGMNQPQHF.

This clone showed up just a few times. This sample includes further DNA sequences coding for the same CDR3. V gene TRBV7-3 combines with J gene TRBJ2-1; D possibly uses TRBD1 or TRBD2 (5 bases each). The V gene lost 0 bases and the J gene lost 9 bases, with 9 bases spanning the gap. The CDR3 is 13 residues long. CDR1 is SGHTA, CDR2 FQGTGA, per germline. CDR3 DNA: TGTGCCAGCAGCTTAACCGGGGACGGTGAGCAGTTCTTC. It translates to CASSLTGDGEQFF.

The genes are TRBV11-3 and TRBJ2-3; TRBD2 matches 7 bases. The CDR3 totals 16 residues. The V gene's germline CDR1 is SGHNT and CDR2 YENEEA. Germline trimming cut 1 base from V and 0 bases from J; bases unmatched to any gene: 4. The CDR3 DNA follows: TGTGCCAGCAGCTTAGGGGCCGGGAGGAGCACAGATACGCAGTATTTT. Amino acids: CASSLGAGRSTDTQYF.

V usage is TRBV30 and J usage is TRBJ2-3; 8 bases agree with TRBD1. Germline V gene lookup returns CDR1 GTSNPN and CDR2 SVGIG (reference sequence). The CDR3 is 14 amino acids. V was clipped by 4 bases and J by 6 bases; unmatched bases: 9. CDR3: CAWTLDREGDTQYF. The DNA for the CDR3 is TGTGCCTGGACCTTGGACAGGGAAGGGGATACGCAGTATTTT.

This clone appeared a few times. The V call is TRBV27, the J call TRBJ1-6, with D possibly matching TRBD1 (5 bases). The CDR3 is made up of 16 amino acids. V was clipped by 5 bases and J by 4 bases, with 15 bases between them. Looked up from germline, CDR1 is MNHEY and CDR2 is SMNVEV (reference sequence). The DNA for the CDR3 is TGTGCCAGCAGTCAACTGCCGGGGCGGTATAATTCACCCCTCCACTTT. It yields the protein CASSQLPGRYNSPLHF.

This clone was recorded a few times. The chain couples TRBV11-2 to TRBJ2-1; D gene ambiguous. Germline V gene data show CDR1 as SGHAT and CDR2 as FQNNGV. The CDR3 spans 12 residues. Trimming left V 2 bases short and J 7 bases short, with 6 bases between. The CDR3 protein is CASSLIGNEQFF. The CDR3 coding sequence is TGTGCCAGCAGCTTAATAGGGAATGAGCAGTTCTTC.

The CDR3 region is CASSLGRLSTEAFF. The CDR3 DNA is TGTGCCAGCAGCTTAGGGCGTCTCAGCACTGAAGCTTTCTTT. The rearrangement uses TRBV11-2 and TRBJ1-1; no definite D call. The germline gives CDR1 SGHAT, CDR2 FQNNGV. The length of the CDR3 is 14 residues. Trimming took 1 base from V and 4 from J, leaving 10 bases between them. Supplemented by reference TRBV11-2 and TRBJ1-1, the full variable domain reads EAGVAQSPRYKIIEKRQSVAFWCNPISGHATLYWYQQILGQGPKLLIQFQNNGVVDDSQLPKDRFSAERLKGVDSTLKIQPAKLEDSAVYLCASSLGRLSTEAFFGQGTRLTVV.

The chain couples TRBV29-1 to TRBJ2-5; D could derive from TRBD1 or TRBD2 (6 bases each). Germline V CDR1 and CDR2: SQVTM, ANQGSEA. The CDR3 is 14 amino acids. Trimming stripped 2 bases from V and 7 bases from J, with 17 bases between. In DNA form, the CDR3 reads TGCAGCGTTGAAAGGGGGACCGGGGAGGCGACCCAGTACTTC. Translated: CSVERGTGEATQYF.

This clone has just one count. The J gene is TRBJ2-1, the V gene TRBV7-6; TRBD2 might be the D (5 bases). Germline V CDR1 and CDR2: SGHVS, FNYEAQ. Deletions cut 2 bases from V and 5 bases from J, with 10 bases between. The CDR3 runs to 14 residues. The CDR3, as DNA: TGTGCCAGCAGCTTACTAGCCTGGGACAATGAGCAGTTCTTC. Amino acids: CASSLLAWDNEQFF.

This clone was seen more than once but under ten times. The CDR3 DNA reads TGTGCCAGCAGTACAGACAGTTACACAGATACGCAGTATTTT. This codes for CASSTDSYTDTQYF. The chain has TRBV6-5 and TRBJ2-3, with D possibly being TRBD1 (5 bases). The CDR3 is 14 amino acids. Germline V gives CDR1 MNHEY, CDR2 SVGAGI. V was trimmed by 5 bases and J by 2 bases, leaving 11 bases between them.

The chain carries TRBV21-1 and TRBJ2-3; the table's D gene call, TRBD1, was not cross checked with the DNA. TRBV21-1 is an annotated pseudogene. This CDR3 contains 16 residues. Here the CDR3 DNA reads TGTGCCAGCAGCAAAGACAGGAACAAAAGCACAGATACGCAGTATTTT. It is translated as CASSKDRNKSTDTQYF.

The gene calls are TRBV7-9 and TRBJ1-2, with D uncertain. There are 12 residues in the CDR3. V was trimmed by 2 bases and J by 4 bases, leaving 5 bases between them. Per the germline V gene, CDR1 is SEHNR and CDR2 is FQNEAQ (reference sequence). CDR3 sequence (DNA): TGTGCCAGCAGCTTAACCAGCTATGGCTACACCTTC. It yields the protein CASSLTSYGYTF.

This clone has more than one count but fewer than ten. CDR3 sequence (DNA): TGTGCCAGCAGTTACTCGAAAGGGGATCAAGAGACCCAGTACTTC. Encoded protein: CASSYSKGDQETQYF. The V and J genes are TRBV6-6 and TRBJ2-5; the D gene is possibly TRBD1 (5 bases). Germline V gives CDR1 MNHNY, CDR2 SVGAGI (reference sequence). V was pared by 0 bases and J by 2 bases, with 10 bases between. This CDR3 contains 15 residues.

The table lists this clone with a few counts. This chain uses TRBV5-6 with TRBJ2-1, with TRBD1 matching over 8 bases. In germline, CDR1 is SGHDT, CDR2 YYEEEE. J was trimmed by 4 bases and V by 1 base; bases with no gene match: 1. The CDR3 is made up of 14 amino acids. CDR3 bases: TGTGCCAGCAGCTTGCAGGGGGCTTACAATGAGCAGTTCTTC. Protein: CASSLQGAYNEQFF.

This clone was seen a handful of times. The chain recombines TRBV6-1 with TRBJ1-5; D call uncertain. Germline V gene sequence: CDR1 MNHNS, CDR2 SASEGT. Trimming cost V 3 bases and J 5 bases, with 8 bases left between them. This CDR3 is built from 13 residues. CDR3 coding DNA: TGTGCCAGCAGTGACAGCGTTGATCAGCCCCAGCATTTT. Translation gives CASSDSVDQPQHF.

As concerns this clone: The junction does not match germline at one end; this may be a read error. The chain couples TRBV7-7 to TRBJ2-3, with 8 bases matching TRBD2. The germline V gene encodes CDR1 SSHAT and CDR2 FNYEAQ (reference sequence). The CDR3 is made up of 14 amino acids. CDR3 residues: CASSQTSATDTQYF. The CDR3, as DNA: TGTGCTAGCAGCCAGACTAGCGCCACAGATACGCAGTATTTT.